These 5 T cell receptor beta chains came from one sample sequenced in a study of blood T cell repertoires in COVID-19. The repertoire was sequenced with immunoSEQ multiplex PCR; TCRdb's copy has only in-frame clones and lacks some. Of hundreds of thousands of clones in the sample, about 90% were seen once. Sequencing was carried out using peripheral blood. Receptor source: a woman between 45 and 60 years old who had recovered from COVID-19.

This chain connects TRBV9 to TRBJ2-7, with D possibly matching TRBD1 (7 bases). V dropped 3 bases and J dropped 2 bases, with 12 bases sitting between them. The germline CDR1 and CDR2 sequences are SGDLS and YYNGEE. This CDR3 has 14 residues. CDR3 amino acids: CASSAQGGPYEQYF. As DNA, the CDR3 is TGTGCCAGCAGCGCCCAGGGGGGTCCCTACGAGCAGTACTTC.

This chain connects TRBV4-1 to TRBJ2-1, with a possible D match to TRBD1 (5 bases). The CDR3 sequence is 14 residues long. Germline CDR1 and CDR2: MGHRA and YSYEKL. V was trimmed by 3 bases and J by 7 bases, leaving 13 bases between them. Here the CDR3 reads CASSHPQGWNEQFF. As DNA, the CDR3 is TGCGCCAGCAGCCACCCTCAGGGTTGGAATGAGCAGTTCTTC.

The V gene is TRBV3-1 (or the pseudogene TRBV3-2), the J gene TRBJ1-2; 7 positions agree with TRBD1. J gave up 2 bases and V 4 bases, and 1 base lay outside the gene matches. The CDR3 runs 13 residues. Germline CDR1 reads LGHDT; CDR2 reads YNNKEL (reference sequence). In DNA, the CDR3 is TGTGCCAGCAGCCGGGACAGAAACTATGGCTACACCTTC. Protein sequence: CASSRDRNYGYTF.

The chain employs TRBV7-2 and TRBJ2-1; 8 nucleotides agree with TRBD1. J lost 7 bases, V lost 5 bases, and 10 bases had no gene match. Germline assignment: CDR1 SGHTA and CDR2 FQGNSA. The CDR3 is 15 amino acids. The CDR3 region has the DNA TGTGCCAGCAGCCGGGGCGGGACAGGTAAAAATGAGCAGTTCTTC. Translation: CASSRGGTGKNEQFF.

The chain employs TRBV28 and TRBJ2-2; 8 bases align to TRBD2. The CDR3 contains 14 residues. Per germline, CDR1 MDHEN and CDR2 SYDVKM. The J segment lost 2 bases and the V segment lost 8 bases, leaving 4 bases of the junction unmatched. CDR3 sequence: CASERELNTGELFF. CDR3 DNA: TGTGCCAGCGAGCGGGAGCTCAACACCGGGGAGCTGTTTTTT.